One and the same sample provided the 16 T cell receptor beta chains below, sequenced in a study of T cell repertoires in cytomegalovirus infection. Antigens for these TCRs are unknown. TCRdb ran MiXCR on the reads and lists one entry per CDR3 protein. The table has 350,000 to 400,000 distinct CDR3 sequences, roughly a third seen once. The source material was cultured PBMCs, sampled from culture after CMV antigen stimulation. The receptors originated from a human donor in good health (CMV status not recorded). Some clones in this sample may be carry-over from other donors' samples.

This chain connects TRBV7-2 to TRBJ2-3, with D perhaps TRBD1 (6 bases). This CDR3 region has 15 residues. V lost 6 bases to trimming and J lost 2 bases, with 15 bases between them. Germline V gene data show CDR1 as SGHTA and CDR2 as FQGNSA. CDR3 amino acids: CASRLTGHHTDTQYF. The CDR3 bases are TGTGCCAGCAGACTAACAGGGCACCACACAGATACGCAGTATTTT.

This clonotype was found many times. This chain connects TRBV7-2 to TRBJ2-2; possible D gene TRBD2, 6 bases. The CDR3 loop spans 16 amino acids. The V end lost 5 bases, the J end lost 2 bases, and 15 bases lay between the germline ends. The germline V gene encodes CDR1 SGHTA and CDR2 FQGNSA. The CDR3 protein is CASSGSRRENTGELFF. Written as DNA, the CDR3 is TGTGCCAGCAGCGGATCGAGGAGGGAAAACACCGGGGAGCTGTTTTTT.

To note about this clonotype: As the CDR3 is not closed by the conserved phenylalanine or tryptophan, this likely results from a read error. V usage is TRBV24-1 and J usage is TRBJ2-1; 14 nucleotides line up with TRBD2. Germline CDR1 reads KGHDR; CDR2 reads SFDVKD. The CDR3 spans 15 residues. With 7 bases clipped from V and 6 bases from J, the junction kept 4 bases outside the gene matches. CDR3 DNA sequence: TGTGCCACCAGGGGGACTAGCGGGAGCGTCAATGAGCAGTTCCTC. Residues: CATRGTSGSVNEQFL.

V and J are TRBV7-6 and TRBJ2-2; TRBD2 agrees at 7 bases. There are 15 residues in the CDR3. The trim removed 7 bases at V and 5 bases at J, leaving 10 bases unmatched. The V gene's germline CDR1 is SGHVS and CDR2 FNYEAQ. The CDR3 sequence is CASTSEDSGTGELFF. In nucleotides, the CDR3 is TGTGCCAGCACCTCGGAGGATAGCGGGACCGGGGAGCTGTTTTTT.

J is TRBJ1-5 and V is TRBV29-1, with no clear D. This CDR3 region has 9 residues. The germline V gene has CDR1 SQVTM and CDR2 ANQGSEA. Trimming stripped 3 bases from V and 6 bases from J, with 0 bases between. The CDR3 is CSVDQPQHF. CDR3 bases: TGCAGCGTTGATCAGCCCCAGCATTTT.

The table lists this clonotype with a few counts. As DNA, the CDR3 is TGCGCCAGCAGCCCCACCGGGGGCATCTACGAGCAGTACTTC. Encoded protein: CASSPTGGIYEQYF. V gene TRBV5-1 combines with J gene TRBJ2-7; TRBD1 or TRBD2 may be the D gene (6 bases each). Germline V CDR1 and CDR2: SGHRS, YFSETQ. CDR3 length: 14 residues. With 4 bases removed from V and 3 bases from J, the gap between germline ends came to 14 bases.

CDR3 amino acids: CASRLGGSASTDTQYF. The CDR3 DNA is TGCGCCAGCAGGTTAGGAGGTAGCGCTAGCACAGATACGCAGTATTTT. The gene calls are TRBV5-1 and TRBJ2-3; perhaps TRBD2 as D (5 bases). CDR1 is SGHRS and CDR2 is YFSETQ in the germline V gene. The CDR3 has 16 amino acids. V lost 5 bases, J lost 0 bases, and 16 bases lay in between. Full variable domain (outside the CDR3, taken from reference TRBV5-1 and TRBJ2-3): KAGVTQTPRYLIKTRGQQVTLSCSPISGHRSVSWYQQTPGQGLQFLFEYFSETQRNKGNFPGRFSGRQFSNSRSEMNVSTLELGDSALYLCASRLGGSASTDTQYFGPGTRLTVL.

This chain joins TRBV11-3 and TRBJ2-3; D ambiguous. V lost 1 base, J lost 9 bases, and 11 bases lay in between. Germline lookup yields CDR1 SGHNT and CDR2 YENEEA. The CDR3 contains 13 residues. The CDR3 sequence: CASSLVSAVTQYF. CDR3 bases: TGTGCCAGCAGCTTAGTTTCGGCGGTAACGCAGTATTTT.

The J gene is TRBJ2-3, the V gene TRBV6-5; no firm D call. The CDR3 consists of 13 residues. Germline-derived CDR1 and CDR2 are MNHEY and SVGAGI. Deletions cut 9 bases from V and 3 bases from J, with 13 bases between. CDR3 sequence: CASRPGRTDTQYF. CDR3 nucleotides: TGTGCCAGTCGACCCGGGCGGACAGATACGCAGTATTTT.

This clonotype was seen more than once but under ten times. This chain joins TRBV7-2 and TRBJ2-3; the D gene is possibly TRBD2 (5 bases). Trimming took off 5 bases at V and 5 bases at J, with 23 bases between the two ends. CDR1 SGHTA and CDR2 FQGNSA come from the germline V gene. The CDR3 has 17 residues. In DNA form, the CDR3 reads TGTGCCAGCAGCGGCGAAGTGACCCCCCATGCGGGAGATACGCAGTATTTT. This codes for CASSGEVTPHAGDTQYF.

This clonotype has more than one count but fewer than ten. The chain is built from TRBV6-6 and TRBJ1-2; the match to TRBD1 covers 7 bases. Germline CDR1 MNHNY, CDR2 SVGAGI (reference sequence). The CDR3 is 14 amino acids. J lost 4 bases, V lost 6 bases, and 8 bases had no gene match. CDR3 region: CASSPRGSGYGYTF. CDR3 nucleotide sequence: TGTGCCAGCAGCCCCAGGGGGTCCGGCTATGGCTACACCTTC.

The table lists this clonotype with many counts. The chain is built from TRBV7-2 and TRBJ2-1; 8 bases match TRBD1. CDR1 SGHTA and CDR2 FQGNSA come from the germline V gene. V lost 2 bases to trimming and J lost 8 bases; unmatched junction nucleotides: 11. The CDR3 spans 16 residues. The DNA for the CDR3 is TGTGCCAGCAGCTTATTTGACAGGGGCCTCGGCGATGAGCAGTTCTTC. This translates into CASSLFDRGLGDEQFF.

This clonotype appeared once. The chain uses TRBV4-1 and TRBJ1-5; D uncertain. This CDR3 comprises 17 residues. Per the germline V gene, CDR1 is MGHRA and CDR2 is YSYEKL. The ends were cut back, 0 bases at V and 4 bases at J, with 16 bases in the middle. The CDR3 DNA reads as TGCGCCAGCAGCCAAGAGGGTGGCCGTTGGAGTAATCAGCCCCAGCATTTT. It codes for CASSQEGGRWSNQPQHF.

This clonotype occurred once. The V and J genes are TRBV7-2 and TRBJ1-2; TRBD1 agrees at 10 bases. The CDR3 has 14 amino acids. V lost 4 bases to trimming and J lost 7 bases; unmatched junction nucleotides: 6. The V gene's germline CDR1 is SGHTA and CDR2 FQGNSA. The DNA of the CDR3 is TGTGCCAGCAGCTCTGAGACAGGGGGCTGTGGCTACACCTTC. Amino acids: CASSSETGGCGYTF.

This clonotype occurred a few times. The chain is built from TRBV12-3 or TRBV12-4 and TRBJ2-1, with 14 nucleotides matching TRBD2. Trimming cost V 6 bases and J 8 bases; bases outside gene matches: 6. There are 15 residues in the CDR3. CDR3 nucleotide sequence: TGTGCCAGCAGGGGGGGACTAGCGGGAGACCATGAGCAGTTCTTC. This codes for CASRGGLAGDHEQFF.

This chain joins TRBV6-1 and TRBJ2-5; D unresolved. Germline V gene sequence: CDR1 MNHNS, CDR2 SASEGT. CDR3 size: 12 residues. Trimming took off 3 bases at V and 5 bases at J, with 7 bases between the two ends. The CDR3 region is CASSEARETQYF. The CDR3 bases are TGTGCCAGCAGTGAGGCACGGGAGACCCAGTACTTC.